This TCR beta chain was identified in a study of response to subunit inactivated influenza vaccine. General study points: Authors suggested that a seasonal influenza vaccination recruits few new T cells each time.

The J segment lost 6 bases and the V segment lost 1 base, leaving 6 bases of the junction unmatched. This CDR3 region has 15 residues. Germline V gives CDR1 LGHNA, CDR2 YSLEER. TCRdb reprocessed the RT-PCR reads with MiXCR, giving one entry per CDR3 protein. The sample lists some 800,000 distinct CDR3 sequences; less than 25% were seen once. This clonotype was detected a few times. Its target is not known. This chain joins TRBV4-3 and TRBJ2-1, with 7 bases identical to TRBD2. The clonotype comes from a man aged 50 to 60 who received an inactivated influenza vaccine. The sequences come from PBMCs from blood, collected more than 4 days after vaccination. The CDR3 loop reads CASSQGTSVGNEQFF. The CDR3 DNA reads as TGCGCCAGCAGCCAAGGTACTAGCGTCGGCAATGAGCAGTTCTTC.